The sequence of this TCR beta chain was determined in a study of T-cell reconstitution after alpha-beta-depleted transplantation in children. CDR3 size: 14 residues. V dropped 5 bases and J dropped 8 bases, with 17 bases sitting between them. Construction of the TCRbeta library involved unique molecular identifiers. From the PCR reads, TCRdb called clonotypes with MiXCR, one entry per CDR3 protein. The repertoire includes approximately 490,000 distinct CDR3 sequences, roughly an eighth of them detected once, and over 5.5% sits in the top ten. The chain is built from TRBV12-3 or TRBV12-4 and TRBJ2-3; D remains unclear. Here the sequenced sample was PBMCs from the stem cell graft donor, taken from the stem cell graft. This TCR was recovered from a human donor who donated a stem cell graft to a child with combined immunodeficiency. As DNA, the CDR3 is TGTGCCAGCAGTCCAGGTGTAGTGGCAGTTACGCAGTATTTT. Protein sequence: CASSPGVVAVTQYF.